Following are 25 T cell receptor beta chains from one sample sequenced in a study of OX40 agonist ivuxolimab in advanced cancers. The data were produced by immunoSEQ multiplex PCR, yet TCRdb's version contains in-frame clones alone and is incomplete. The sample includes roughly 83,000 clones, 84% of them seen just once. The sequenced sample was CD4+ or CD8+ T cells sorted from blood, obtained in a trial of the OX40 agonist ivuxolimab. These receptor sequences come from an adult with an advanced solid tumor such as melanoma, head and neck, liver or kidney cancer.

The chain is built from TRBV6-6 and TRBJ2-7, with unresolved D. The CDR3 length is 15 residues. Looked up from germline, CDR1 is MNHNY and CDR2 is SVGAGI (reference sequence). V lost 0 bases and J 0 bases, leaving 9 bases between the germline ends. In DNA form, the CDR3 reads TGTGCCAGCAGTTACTCGCGTAAGGCCTCCTACGAGCAGTACTTC. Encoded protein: CASSYSRKASYEQYF.

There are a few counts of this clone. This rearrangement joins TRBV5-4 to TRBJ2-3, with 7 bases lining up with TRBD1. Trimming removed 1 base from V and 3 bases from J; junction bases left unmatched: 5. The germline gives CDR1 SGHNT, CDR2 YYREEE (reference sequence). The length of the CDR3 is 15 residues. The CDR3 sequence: CASSLRQGRTDTQYF. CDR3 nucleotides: TGTGCCAGCAGCTTGCGACAGGGTAGGACAGATACGCAGTATTTT.

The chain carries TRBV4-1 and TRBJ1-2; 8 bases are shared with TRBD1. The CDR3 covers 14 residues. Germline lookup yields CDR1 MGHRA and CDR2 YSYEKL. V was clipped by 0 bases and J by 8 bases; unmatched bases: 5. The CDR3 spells CASSQDRTGRGYTF. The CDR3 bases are TGCGCCAGCAGCCAAGATAGGACAGGGAGAGGCTACACCTTC.

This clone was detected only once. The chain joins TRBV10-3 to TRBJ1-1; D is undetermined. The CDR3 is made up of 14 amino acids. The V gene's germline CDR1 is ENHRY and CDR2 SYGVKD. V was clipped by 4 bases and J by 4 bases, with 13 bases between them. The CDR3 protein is CAISATQSGTEAFF. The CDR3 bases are TGTGCCATCAGTGCCACACAATCGGGCACTGAAGCTTTCTTT.

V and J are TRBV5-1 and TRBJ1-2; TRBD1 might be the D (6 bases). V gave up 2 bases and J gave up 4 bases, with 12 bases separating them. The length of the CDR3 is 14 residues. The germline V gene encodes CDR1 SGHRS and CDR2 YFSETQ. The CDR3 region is CASSFQGPRYGYTF. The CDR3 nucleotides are TGCGCCAGCAGCTTTCAGGGGCCGCGCTATGGCTACACCTTC.

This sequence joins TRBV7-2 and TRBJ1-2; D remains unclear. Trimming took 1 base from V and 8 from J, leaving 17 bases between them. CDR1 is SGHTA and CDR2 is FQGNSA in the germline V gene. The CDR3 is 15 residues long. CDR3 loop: CASSLDPLAGRGYTF. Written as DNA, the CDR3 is TGTGCCAGCAGCTTAGACCCCCTGGCGGGAAGGGGCTACACCTTC. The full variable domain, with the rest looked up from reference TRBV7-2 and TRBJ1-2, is GAGVSQSPSNKVTEKGKDVELRCDPISGHTALYWYRQSLGQGLEFLIYFQGNSAPDKSGLPSDRFSAERTGGSVSTLTIQRTQQEDSAVYLCASSLDPLAGRGYTFGSGTRLTVV.

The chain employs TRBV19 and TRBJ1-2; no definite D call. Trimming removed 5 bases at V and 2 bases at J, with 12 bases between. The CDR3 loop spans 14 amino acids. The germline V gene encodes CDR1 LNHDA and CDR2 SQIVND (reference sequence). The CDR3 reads CASSAGRGNYGYTF. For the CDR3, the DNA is TGTGCCAGTAGTGCCGGACGGGGAAACTATGGCTACACCTTC.

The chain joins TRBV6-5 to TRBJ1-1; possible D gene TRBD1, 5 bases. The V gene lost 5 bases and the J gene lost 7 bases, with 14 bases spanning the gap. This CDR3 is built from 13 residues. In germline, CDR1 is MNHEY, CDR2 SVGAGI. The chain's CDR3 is CASSLSGAFEAFF. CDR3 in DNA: TGTGCCAGCAGTCTAAGCGGGGCCTTTGAAGCTTTCTTT.

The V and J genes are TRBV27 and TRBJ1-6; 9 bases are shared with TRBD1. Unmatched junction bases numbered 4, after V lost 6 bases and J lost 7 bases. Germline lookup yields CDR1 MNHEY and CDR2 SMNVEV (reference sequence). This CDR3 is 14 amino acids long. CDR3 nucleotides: TGTGCCAGCAGGATGGGACAGGGAAATTCACCCCTCCACTTT. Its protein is CASRMGQGNSPLHF.

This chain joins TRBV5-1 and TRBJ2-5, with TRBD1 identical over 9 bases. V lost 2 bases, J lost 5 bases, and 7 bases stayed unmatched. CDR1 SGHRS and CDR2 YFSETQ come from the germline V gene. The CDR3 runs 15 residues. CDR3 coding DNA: TGCGCCAGCAGCTTCCGGGACAGGGTACAGGAGACCCAGTACTTC. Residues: CASSFRDRVQETQYF.

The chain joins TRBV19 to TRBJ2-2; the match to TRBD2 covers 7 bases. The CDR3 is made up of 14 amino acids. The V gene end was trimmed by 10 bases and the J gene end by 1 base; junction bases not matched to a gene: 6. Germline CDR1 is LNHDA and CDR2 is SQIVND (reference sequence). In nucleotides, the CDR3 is TGTGCCACCTCCGGGGGGATGAACACCGGGGAGCTGTTTTTT. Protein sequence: CATSGGMNTGELFF.

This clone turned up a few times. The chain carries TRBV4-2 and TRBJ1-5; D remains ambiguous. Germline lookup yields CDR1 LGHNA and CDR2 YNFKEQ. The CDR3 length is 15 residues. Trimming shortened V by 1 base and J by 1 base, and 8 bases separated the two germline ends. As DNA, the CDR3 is TGTGCCAGCAGCCAAGTGCAGGACAGCAATCAGCCCCAGCATTTT. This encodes CASSQVQDSNQPQHF.

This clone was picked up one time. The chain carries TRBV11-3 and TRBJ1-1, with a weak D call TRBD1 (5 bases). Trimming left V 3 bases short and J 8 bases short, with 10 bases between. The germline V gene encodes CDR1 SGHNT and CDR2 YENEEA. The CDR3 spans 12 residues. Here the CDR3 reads CASSFGGGEAFF. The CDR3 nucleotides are TGTGCCAGCAGCTTCGGGGGGGGAGAAGCTTTCTTT.

As DNA, the CDR3 is TGTGCCAGTAGTTCCACGGGACGGCGGGAAATTAACTATGGCTACACCTTC. Translated, it gives CASSSTGRREINYGYTF. The V gene is TRBV19, the J gene TRBJ1-2, with TRBD1 as a possible D gene (5 bases). The germline V gene encodes CDR1 LNHDA and CDR2 SQIVND (reference sequence). The ends were cut back, 5 bases at V and 1 base at J, with 20 bases in the middle. This CDR3 contains 17 residues.

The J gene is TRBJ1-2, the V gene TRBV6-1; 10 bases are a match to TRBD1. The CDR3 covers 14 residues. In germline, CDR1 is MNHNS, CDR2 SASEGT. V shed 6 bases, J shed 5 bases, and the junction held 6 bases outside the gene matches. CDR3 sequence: CASSADRGPYGYTF. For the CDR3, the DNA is TGTGCCAGCAGCGCTGACAGGGGGCCTTATGGCTACACCTTC.

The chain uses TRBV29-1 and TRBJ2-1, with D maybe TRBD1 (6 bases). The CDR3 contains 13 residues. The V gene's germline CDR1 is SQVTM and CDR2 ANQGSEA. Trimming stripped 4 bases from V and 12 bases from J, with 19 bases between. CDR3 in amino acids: CSVVDRREILQFF. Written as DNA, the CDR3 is TGCAGCGTTGTAGACAGGAGAGAAATATTGCAGTTCTTC.

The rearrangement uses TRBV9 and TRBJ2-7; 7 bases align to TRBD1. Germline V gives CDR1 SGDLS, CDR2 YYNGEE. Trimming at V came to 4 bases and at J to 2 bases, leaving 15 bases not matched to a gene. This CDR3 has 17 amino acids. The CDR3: CASSQRVGGRGTYEQYF. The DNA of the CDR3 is TGTGCCAGCAGCCAGAGGGTTGGAGGCAGGGGGACCTACGAGCAGTACTTC.

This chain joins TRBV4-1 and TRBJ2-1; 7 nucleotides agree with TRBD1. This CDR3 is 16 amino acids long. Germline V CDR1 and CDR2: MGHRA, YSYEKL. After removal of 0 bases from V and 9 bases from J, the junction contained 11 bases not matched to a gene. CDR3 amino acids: CASSQDTAGGYGEQFF. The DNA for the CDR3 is TGCGCCAGCAGCCAAGATACGGCAGGGGGATATGGTGAGCAGTTCTTC.

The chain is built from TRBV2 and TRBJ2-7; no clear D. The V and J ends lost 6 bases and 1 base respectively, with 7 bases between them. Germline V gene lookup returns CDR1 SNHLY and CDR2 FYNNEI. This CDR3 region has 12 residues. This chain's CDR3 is CASSPISYEQYF. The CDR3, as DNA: TGTGCCAGCAGCCCGATTTCCTACGAGCAGTACTTC.

CDR3 sequence: CASTRGYGYTF. In nucleotides, the CDR3 is TGTGCCAGCACCAGAGGCTATGGCTACACCTTC. The chain carries TRBV25-1 and TRBJ1-2; unclear D gene. The CDR3 covers 11 residues. Germline V gene sequence: CDR1 MGHDK, CDR2 SYGVNS. Trimming removed 7 bases at V and 4 bases at J, with 7 bases between.

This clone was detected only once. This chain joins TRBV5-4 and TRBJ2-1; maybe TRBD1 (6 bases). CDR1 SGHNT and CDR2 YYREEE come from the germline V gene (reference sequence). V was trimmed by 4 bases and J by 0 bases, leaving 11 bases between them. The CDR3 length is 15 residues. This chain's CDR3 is CASSPGQSSYNEQFF. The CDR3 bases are TGTGCCAGCAGCCCCGGACAGAGCTCCTACAATGAGCAGTTCTTC.

CDR3 in amino acids: CAWTGNGYGYTF. The CDR3 DNA sequence: TGTGCCTGGACAGGGAATGGGTATGGCTACACCTTC. The genes are TRBV30 and TRBJ1-2, with TRBD1 as a possible D gene (5 bases). This CDR3 is built from 12 residues. CDR1 is GTSNPN and CDR2 is SVGIG in the germline V gene (reference sequence). The V gene lost 4 bases and the J gene lost 5 bases, with 11 bases spanning the gap.

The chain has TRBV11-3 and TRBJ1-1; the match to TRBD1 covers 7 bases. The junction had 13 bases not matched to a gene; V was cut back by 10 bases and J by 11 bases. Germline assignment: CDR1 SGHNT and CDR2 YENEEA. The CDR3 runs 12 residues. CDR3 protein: CAIGGAGGFAFF. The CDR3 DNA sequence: TGTGCCATCGGAGGGGCAGGGGGTTTCGCTTTCTTT.

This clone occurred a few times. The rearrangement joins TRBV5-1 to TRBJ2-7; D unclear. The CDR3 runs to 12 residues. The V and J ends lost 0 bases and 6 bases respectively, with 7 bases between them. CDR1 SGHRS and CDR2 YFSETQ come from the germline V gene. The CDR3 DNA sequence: TGCGCCAGCAGCTTGGAGGGTCTCGAGCAGTACTTC. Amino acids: CASSLEGLEQYF.

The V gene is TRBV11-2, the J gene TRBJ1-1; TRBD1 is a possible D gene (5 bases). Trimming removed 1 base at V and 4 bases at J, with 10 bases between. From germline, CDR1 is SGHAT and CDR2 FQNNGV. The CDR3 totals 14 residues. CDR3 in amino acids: CASSLGPGGTEAFF. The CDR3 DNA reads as TGTGCCAGCAGCTTAGGCCCCGGGGGCACTGAAGCTTTCTTT.